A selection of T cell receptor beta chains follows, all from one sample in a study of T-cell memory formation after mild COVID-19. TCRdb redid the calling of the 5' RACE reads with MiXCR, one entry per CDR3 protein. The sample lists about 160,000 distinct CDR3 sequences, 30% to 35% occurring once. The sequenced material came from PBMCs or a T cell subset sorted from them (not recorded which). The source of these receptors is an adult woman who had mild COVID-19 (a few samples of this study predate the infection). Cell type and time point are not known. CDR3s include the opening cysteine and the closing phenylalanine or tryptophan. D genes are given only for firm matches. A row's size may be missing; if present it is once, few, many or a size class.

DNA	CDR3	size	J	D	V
TGTGCCAGCACCGAGGACAATGAGCAGTTCTTC	CASTEDNEQFF	.	TRBJ2-1	.	TRBV2
TGTGCCACCAGTGACCCTAGCGGGGGTAACACAGATACGCAGTATTTT	CATSDPSGGNTDTQYF	.	TRBJ2-3	TRBD2	TRBV24-1
TGCGCCAGCAGACTCGGCGAGGTCCGGTTCTTC	CASRLGEVRFF	.	TRBJ2-1	.	TRBV4-3
TGTGCCAGCAGCCAACCCGGGACTAGCGGGGGGCCACGGTTCTTC	CASSQPGTSGGPRFF	.	TRBJ2-1	TRBD2	TRBV3-1
TGTGCCAGCAGCTTACTCGGCTGGACAGATACGCAGTATTTT	CASSLLGWTDTQYF	many	TRBJ2-3	.	TRBV7-2
TGTGCCAGCAGCTTAGTAGTCAGGGAGAGCAATCAGCCCCAGCATTTT	CASSLVVRESNQPQHF	.	TRBJ1-5	.	TRBV7-4
TGTGCCAGCAGCTTTAACCCCTACCCCGGGGCCGGTGGCCAGTACTTC	CASSFNPYPGAGGQYF	.	TRBJ2-5	.	TRBV11-2
TGTGCCAGCAGCCCCGGGACTGGAGACACAGATACGCAGTATTTT	CASSPGTGDTDTQYF	many	TRBJ2-3	.	TRBV4-2
TGTGCCAGCTCACCACGAACAGGGGCTCTCTCTGGGGCCAACGTCCTGACTTTC	CASSPRTGALSGANVLTF	many	TRBJ2-6	TRBD1	TRBV18
TGTGCCAGCAGTTTCGGGACAGGGGAGGGACAGCCCCAGCATTTT	CASSFGTGEGQPQHF	few	TRBJ1-5	TRBD1	TRBV6-5
TGTGCCAGCAGCTTAGCGGGTACCCGCGCCTATAATTCACCCCTCCACTTT	CASSLAGTRAYNSPLHF	.	TRBJ1-6	.	TRBV7-2
TGTGCCAGCAGCTTAGGACAGCTGAACACTGAAGCTTTCTTT	CASSLGQLNTEAFF	many	TRBJ1-1	.	TRBV7-9
TGCGCCAGCAGCTTGGGGGCAGGGGCCACTGAAGCTTTCTTT	CASSLGAGATEAFF	.	TRBJ1-1	.	TRBV5-1
TGTGCCAGCAGCGTAGACGGACAGGGCCTCTATGGCTACACCTTC	CASSVDGQGLYGYTF	.	TRBJ1-2	TRBD1	TRBV7-8
TGTGCCAGCAGTGGTACTCCAATCAATGAGCAGTTCTTC	CASSGTPINEQFF	.	TRBJ2-1	.	TRBV12-3/TRBV12-4
TGCGCCAGCAGCGGCGGACTAGCGGGAGGGGTTGGAAACAATGAGCAGTTCTTC	CASSGGLAGGVGNNEQFF	.	TRBJ2-1	TRBD2	TRBV5-1
TGTGCCAGCAGTTTACCTCGGCTTGGACTAGCAGATGAGCAGTTCTTC	CASSLPRLGLADEQFF	few	TRBJ2-1	TRBD2	TRBV27
TGTGCCATCAGCCCAACGGACAGGGGGCCGGGTCAGCCCCAGCATTTT	CAISPTDRGPGQPQHF	few	TRBJ1-5	TRBD1	TRBV10-3
TGTGCCAGCAGCGACACGACGGGGGGAAATGAGCAGTTCTTC	CASSDTTGGNEQFF	few	TRBJ2-1	TRBD2	TRBV7-9
TGTGCCAGCAGCTCCCGCGCCCAGAGGTCCACAGATACGCAGTATTTT	CASSSRAQRSTDTQYF	.	TRBJ2-3	.	TRBV7-8
TGCAGCGTTGAAGACGCCAGGGCCGCTTACTATGGCTACACCTTC	CSVEDARAAYYGYTF	few	TRBJ1-2	.	TRBV29-1
TGCAGTGCTGACGGGACTAGCGGGGGGCCAGATACGCAGTATTTT	CSADGTSGGPDTQYF	.	TRBJ2-3	TRBD2	TRBV20-1
TGTGCCAGCAGCTTTGCGACAGGGGGCTATGGCTACACCTTC	CASSFATGGYGYTF	.	TRBJ1-2	TRBD1	TRBV7-9
TGTGCCAGCAGTTTAGATGCAGATCCAGATACGCAGTATTTT	CASSLDADPDTQYF	few	TRBJ2-3	.	TRBV12-3/TRBV12-4
TGTGCCACCAGCAGAGATGTGGGGGCCGCCGAAGCTTTCTTT	CATSRDVGAAEAFF	.	TRBJ1-1	.	TRBV15
TGTGCCAGCAGCGGGACGAATGAGCAGTTCTTC	CASSGTNEQFF	few	TRBJ2-1	.	TRBV6-2/TRBV6-3
TGCAGTGCTAGAATGCGGGGGGCGTCCTCAGATACGCAGTATTTT	CSARMRGASSDTQYF	few	TRBJ2-3	TRBD2	TRBV20-1
TGTGCCAGCAGGGGAGGCCAGGTTACTGAAGCTTTCTTT	CASRGGQVTEAFF	.	TRBJ1-1	.	TRBV2
TGTGCCAGCAGCGACTTACTAGCGGGAAATTGGCAGGCGCAGTATTTT	CASSDLLAGNWQAQYF	.	TRBJ2-3	TRBD2	TRBV9
TGTGCCAGCAGCCAAGAAGAGGTTAGCGGGAGGCAGAACGAGCAGTACTTC	CASSQEEVSGRQNEQYF	.	TRBJ2-7	TRBD2	TRBV3-1
TGTGCCAGCAGTGACGTTCTGGCGGGAGGTCGTGAGACCCAGTACTTC	CASSDVLAGGRETQYF	.	TRBJ2-5	TRBD2	TRBV2
TGTGCCAGCAGGCTTAGCCTGGCGGGTAATTCACCCCTCCACTTT	CASRLSLAGNSPLHF	.	TRBJ1-6	.	TRBV12-3/TRBV12-4
TGCGCCAGCAGTCCGTTAACCTTGGAGAGCTCCTACAATGAGCAGTTCTTC	CASSPLTLESSYNEQFF	few	TRBJ2-1	.	TRBV23-1
TGTGCCAGCAGCCCGGCTAGCGGGGGGCCCCAAGAGACCCAGTACTTC	CASSPASGGPQETQYF	.	TRBJ2-5	TRBD2	TRBV6-4
TGTGCCAGCAGCTTACATAGCGGGGCCTCAGGGCAGTTCTTC	CASSLHSGASGQFF	.	TRBJ2-1	TRBD2	TRBV11-3
TGTGCCAGCAGCCCCCAACTAGCGGGAGATTCGGTTACGCAGTATTTT	CASSPQLAGDSVTQYF	.	TRBJ2-3	TRBD2	TRBV7-2
TGCGCCAGCAGCCCTGGCTCCGTTTTTGGGCTTTTAAGGAACATTCAGTACTTC	CASSPGSVFGLLRNIQYF	once	TRBJ2-4	.	TRBV5-1
TGTGCCAGCAGTTTAGGGCAAGTCTCCTATAATTCACCCCTCCACTTT	CASSLGQVSYNSPLHF	.	TRBJ1-6	.	TRBV12-3/TRBV12-4
TGTGCCAGCAGCTTTGTGGGACAGGGTATAGATGGCTACACCTTC	CASSFVGQGIDGYTF	.	TRBJ1-2	TRBD1	TRBV7-3
TGCGCCAGCAGCTTGTTTAGCGATGTTCGAGGCTACGAGCAGTACTTC	CASSLFSDVRGYEQYF	few	TRBJ2-7	.	TRBV5-1
TGCAGCGTTGAAAGGGACAAATCTGAAGCTTTCTTT	CSVERDKSEAFF	few	TRBJ1-1	.	TRBV29-1
TGCGCCAGCAGCTTCGGGTGGGGGGAACGCGAGCAGTACTTC	CASSFGWGEREQYF	few	TRBJ2-7	.	TRBV5-1
TGCGCCAGCAGCCAAGAATTAGTCCTCTACAATGAGCAGTTCTTC	CASSQELVLYNEQFF	.	TRBJ2-1	.	TRBV4-3
TGCAGTGCTGAGGACAGGGCCCCAGGGACCCAGTACTTC	CSAEDRAPGTQYF	few	TRBJ2-5	TRBD1	TRBV20-1
TGTGCCAGCAGCCCATGGGGGGACTCCTACGAGCAGTACTTC	CASSPWGDSYEQYF	few	TRBJ2-7	.	TRBV7-6
TGTGCCAGCAGGCCGGTGAGCTCCTATAATTCACCCCTCCACTTT	CASRPVSSYNSPLHF	.	TRBJ1-6	.	TRBV27
TGCGCCAGCAGCTTGGCCGGGGATTTGGCTTATAGCACTGAAGCTTTCTTT	CASSLAGDLAYSTEAFF	.	TRBJ1-1	.	TRBV5-1
TGTGCCAGCACCTTACGGTTTGAGGCTTTCTTT	CASTLRFEAFF	.	TRBJ1-1	.	TRBV2
TGCGCCAGCAGCAAACAGGGACCAGAGACCCAGTACTTC	CASSKQGPETQYF	few	TRBJ2-5	.	TRBV5-1
TGTGCCAGCAGCCGGGGCCCCGGGACAGGGGTAGGAGAGCAGTACTTC	CASSRGPGTGVGEQYF	.	TRBJ2-7	TRBD1	TRBV27
TGTGCCATCAGTGAGCCGACGTTTGGTACAGGGTCGGAGTTTTACGAGCAGTACTTC	CAISEPTFGTGSEFYEQYF	.	TRBJ2-7	.	TRBV10-3
TGTGCCAGCAGCGAACGACTAGCGGCCACAGATACGCAGTATTTT	CASSERLAATDTQYF	few	TRBJ2-3	TRBD2	TRBV4-2
TGTGCCAGCAGCTTGGTTTCTAGCGTCAATGAGCAGTTCTTC	CASSLVSSVNEQFF	few	TRBJ2-1	.	TRBV5-6
TGTGCCAGCAGCGCCCCCAGGGTGAGCACAGATACGCAGTATTTT	CASSAPRVSTDTQYF	.	TRBJ2-3	.	TRBV7-9
TGCGCCAGCAGCCAAGTTGGCGGGGGGGCGCATGAGCAGTTCTTC	CASSQVGGGAHEQFF	.	TRBJ2-1	TRBD2	TRBV4-1
TGTGCCAGCAGTTACCCCGATTTTACTGAAGCTTTCTTT	CASSYPDFTEAFF	few	TRBJ1-1	.	TRBV6-6
TGTGCCAGCACCCTCCACAGCTCTGGGGCCAACGTCCTGACTTTC	CASTLHSSGANVLTF	few	TRBJ2-6	.	TRBV6-1
TGTGCCAGCAGCTTAATAGACAGCTACAATGAGCAGTTCTTC	CASSLIDSYNEQFF	.	TRBJ2-1	.	TRBV7-2
TGTGCCAGCAGCCACGAGGTACTGGGGACTGAAGCTTTCTTT	CASSHEVLGTEAFF	.	TRBJ1-1	.	TRBV3-1